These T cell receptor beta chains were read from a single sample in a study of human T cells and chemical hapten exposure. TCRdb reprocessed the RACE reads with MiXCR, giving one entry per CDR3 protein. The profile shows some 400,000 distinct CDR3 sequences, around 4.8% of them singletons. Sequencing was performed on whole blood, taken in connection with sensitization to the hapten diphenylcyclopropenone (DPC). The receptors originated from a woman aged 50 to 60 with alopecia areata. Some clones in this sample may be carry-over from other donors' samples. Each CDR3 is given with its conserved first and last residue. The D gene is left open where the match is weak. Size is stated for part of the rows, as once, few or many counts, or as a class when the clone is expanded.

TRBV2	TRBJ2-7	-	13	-	CASSTRQRGEQYF	TGTGCCAGCAGTACTCGACAGCGTGGCGAGCAGTACTTC
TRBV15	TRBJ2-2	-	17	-	CATSRERTSRNTGELFF	TGTGCCACCAGCAGAGAACGAACTAGCAGGAACACCGGGGAGCTGTTTTTT
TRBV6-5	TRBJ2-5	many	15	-	CASSSAQGLGETQYF	TGTGCCAGCAGTTCCGCGCAGGGATTAGGGGAGACCCAGTACTTC
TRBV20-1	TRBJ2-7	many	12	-	CSAIKQGYEQYF	TGCAGTGCCATCAAACAGGGTTACGAGCAGTACTTC
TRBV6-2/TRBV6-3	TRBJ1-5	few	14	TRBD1	CASTTDRGLQPQHF	TGTGCCAGCACCACGGACAGGGGTTTACAGCCCCAGCATTTT
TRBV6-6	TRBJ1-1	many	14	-	CASSPRYGNTEAFF	TGTGCCAGCTCTCCCAGGTACGGAAACACTGAAGCTTTCTTT
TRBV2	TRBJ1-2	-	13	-	CASSPSMRNGYTF	TGTGCCAGCAGCCCTAGTATGAGGAACGGCTACACCTTC
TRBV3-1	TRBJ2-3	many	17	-	CASSQGIVGGGTDTQYF	TGTGCCAGCAGCCAAGGTATAGTGGGCGGTGGCACAGATACGCAGTATTTT
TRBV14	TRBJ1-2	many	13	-	CASSQGGNYGYTF	TGTGCCAGCAGCCAAGGAGGAAACTATGGCTACACCTTC
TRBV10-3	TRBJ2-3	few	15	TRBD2	CAIRSTSGLTDTQYF	TGTGCCATCAGGTCGACTAGCGGACTCACAGATACGCAGTATTTT
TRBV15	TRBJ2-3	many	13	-	CATSRETADTQYF	TGTGCCACCAGCAGAGAGACAGCAGATACGCAGTATTTT
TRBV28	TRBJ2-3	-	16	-	CASSFARRATTDTQYF	TGTGCCAGCAGTTTCGCCAGGCGGGCAACCACAGATACGCAGTATTTT
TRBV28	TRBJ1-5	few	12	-	CASSLARVPQHF	TGTGCCAGCAGTTTAGCGAGGGTACCCCAGCATTTT
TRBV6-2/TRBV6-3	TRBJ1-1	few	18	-	CASSYVPGGGVMNTEAFF	TGTGCCAGCAGTTACGTCCCGGGAGGGGGGGTCATGAACACTGAAGCTTTCTTT
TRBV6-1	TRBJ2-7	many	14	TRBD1	CASSHRQGSSEQYF	TGTGCCAGCAGCCACCGACAGGGGAGCTCCGAGCAGTACTTC
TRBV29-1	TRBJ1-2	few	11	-	CSVDKGNGYTF	TGCAGCGTTGATAAGGGGAATGGCTACACCTTC
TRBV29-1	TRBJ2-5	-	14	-	CSVEDGPRRETQYF	TGCAGCGTTGAAGATGGTCCCCGCCGGGAGACCCAGTACTTC
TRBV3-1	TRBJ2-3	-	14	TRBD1	CASSQRGGPDTQYF	TGTGCCAGCAGCCAAAGAGGGGGCCCAGATACGCAGTATTTT
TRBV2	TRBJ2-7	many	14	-	CASSADPGPYEQYF	TGTGCCAGCAGTGCAGATCCCGGGCCCTACGAGCAGTACTTC
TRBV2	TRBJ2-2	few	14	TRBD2	CATGPGGSAGELFF	TGTGCCACCGGGCCGGGGGGATCCGCCGGGGAGCTGTTTTTT
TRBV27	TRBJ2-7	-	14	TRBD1	CASSLQGAGNEQYF	TGTGCCAGCAGTCTCCAGGGGGCGGGCAACGAGCAGTACTTC
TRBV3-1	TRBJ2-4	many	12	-	CASSQGRGVQYF	TGTGCCAGCAGCCAAGGCAGGGGCGTTCAGTACTTC
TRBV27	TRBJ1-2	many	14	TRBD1	CASSYTGAGYGYTF	TGTGCCAGCAGTTACACAGGGGCTGGCTATGGCTACACCTTC
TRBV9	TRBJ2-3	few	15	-	CASSVVGEYTDTQYF	TGTGCCAGCAGCGTAGTAGGGGAATACACAGATACGCAGTATTTT
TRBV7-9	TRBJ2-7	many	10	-	CASSGYEQYF	TGTGCCAGCAGCGGCTACGAGCAGTACTTC
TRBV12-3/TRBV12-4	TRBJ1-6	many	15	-	CASKRAGQLLSPLHF	TGTGCCAGCAAAAGGGCGGGGCAGCTCCTGTCACCCCTCCACTTT
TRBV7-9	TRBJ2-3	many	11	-	CASSSPGTQYF	TGTGCCAGCAGCTCTCCCGGGACGCAGTATTTT
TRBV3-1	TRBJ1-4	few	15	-	CASSQRGGESEKLFF	TGTGCCAGCAGCCAACGTGGGGGAGAATCGGAAAAACTGTTTTTT
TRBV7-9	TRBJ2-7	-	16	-	CASSLATAQYSYEQYF	TGTGCCAGCAGCTTAGCGACAGCTCAGTACTCCTACGAGCAGTACTTC